The rows below give T cell receptor beta chains drawn from one sample of a study of Ad26.COV2.S vaccination and SARS-CoV-2 variants. Data came from immunoSEQ multiplex PCR; TCRdb stores just in-frame clones and leaves some out. The profile covers approximately 410,000 clones, with roughly 90% appearing a single time and 3.6% taken by the ten largest. The sequencing used peripheral blood, collected in a trial of Ad26.COV2.S vaccine versus placebo. The source of these receptors is a person between 18 and 65 years old who received the Ad26.COV2.S COVID-19 vaccine or a placebo. CDR3s include the opening cysteine and the closing phenylalanine or tryptophan. The order of the fields is J gene, D gene, V gene, clone size, CDR3 DNA, CDR3 protein. The D gene is left open where the match is weak. Not all rows give a size; the values are once, few, many and, for expanded clones, a class.

j_gene: TRBJ2-7
d_gene: TRBD1
v_gene: TRBV7-9
abundance: -
CDR3nt: TGTGCCAGCAGCACCCGGGACAGAGACGAGCAGTACTTC
CDR3aa: CASSTRDRDEQYF

j_gene: TRBJ2-7
d_gene: -
v_gene: TRBV6-2/TRBV6-3
abundance: -
CDR3nt: TGTGCCAGCAACCCAAGTGCCCGCTCGGAGCAGTACTTC
CDR3aa: CASNPSARSEQYF

j_gene: TRBJ1-6
d_gene: -
v_gene: TRBV5-1
abundance: -
CDR3nt: TGCGCCAGCAGCTTGGTGGGCAGGTCCACCCTCCACTTT
CDR3aa: CASSLVGRSTLHF

j_gene: TRBJ1-2
d_gene: -
v_gene: TRBV3-1/TRBV3-2
abundance: -
CDR3nt: TGTGCCAGCAGCGCCCTAGGGAAAGTTGGCTACACCTTC
CDR3aa: CASSALGKVGYTF

j_gene: TRBJ1-1
d_gene: TRBD1
v_gene: TRBV11-1
abundance: -
CDR3nt: TGTGCCAGCAGCCGCAACTCCGGGACAGGGGAATCACGAGCTTTCTTT
CDR3aa: CASSRNSGTGESRAFF

j_gene: TRBJ2-1
d_gene: TRBD2
v_gene: TRBV15
abundance: -
CDR3nt: TGTGCCACCAGCAGAGACCGTCGGCTAGCGGAAAACAATGAGCAGTTCTTC
CDR3aa: CATSRDRRLAENNEQFF

j_gene: TRBJ2-5
d_gene: -
v_gene: TRBV5-5
abundance: once
CDR3nt: TGTGCCAGCAGCTTGGAATGGGCCGGGGAGACCCAGTACTTC
CDR3aa: CASSLEWAGETQYF

j_gene: TRBJ1-2
d_gene: -
v_gene: TRBV5-4
abundance: -
CDR3nt: TGTGCCAGCACCCCCTCACGGGGGGCTATAGGGAGTAACTATGGCTACACCTTC
CDR3aa: CASTPSRGAIGSNYGYTF

j_gene: TRBJ2-4
d_gene: -
v_gene: TRBV14
abundance: once
CDR3nt: TGTGCCAGCAGCCAAGTGGGGTTCCGACAAAACATTCAGTACTTC
CDR3aa: CASSQVGFRQNIQYF

j_gene: TRBJ1-4
d_gene: -
v_gene: TRBV21-1
abundance: -
CDR3nt: TGTGCCAGCAGAAGGAGGAGGGGAGGAGGTAATGAAAAACTGTTTTTT
CDR3aa: CASRRRRGGGNEKLFF

j_gene: TRBJ1-5
d_gene: -
v_gene: TRBV9
abundance: -
CDR3nt: TGTGCCAGCAGCCGACAGGAAGATCAGCCCCAGCATTTT
CDR3aa: CASSRQEDQPQHF

j_gene: TRBJ2-7
d_gene: TRBD1
v_gene: TRBV5-1
abundance: -
CDR3nt: TGCGCCAGCAGCTTGGGTGGGACAGGGTCTCCCTACGAGCAGTACTTC
CDR3aa: CASSLGGTGSPYEQYF

j_gene: TRBJ2-1
d_gene: -
v_gene: TRBV6-5
abundance: -
CDR3nt: TGTGCCAGCAGCCCGGTCAGGGGCCATGAGCAGTTCTTC
CDR3aa: CASSPVRGHEQFF

j_gene: TRBJ1-2
d_gene: -
v_gene: TRBV21-1
abundance: -
CDR3nt: TGTGCCAGCAGCTTGGGGGGGTGCTATGGCTACACCTTC
CDR3aa: CASSLGGCYGYTF

j_gene: TRBJ2-3
d_gene: -
v_gene: TRBV18
abundance: -
CDR3nt: TGTGCCAGCTCACCAGGGCAGTCCGGTTTGGGCACAGATACGCAGTATTTT
CDR3aa: CASSPGQSGLGTDTQYF

j_gene: TRBJ2-3
d_gene: TRBD2
v_gene: TRBV20-1
abundance: -
CDR3nt: TGCAGTGCTAGTTTCCTAGCGGGGGGGCAAGCAGATACGCAGTATTTT
CDR3aa: CSASFLAGGQADTQYF

j_gene: TRBJ2-3
d_gene: TRBD2
v_gene: TRBV19
abundance: -
CDR3nt: TGTGCCAGTAGTTTAGCGGGGCTCAGCACAGATACGCAGTATTTT
CDR3aa: CASSLAGLSTDTQYF

j_gene: TRBJ1-4
d_gene: -
v_gene: TRBV4-2
abundance: -
CDR3nt: TGTGCCAGCAGCCAAGGGCAGGGCACAACTAATGAAAAACTGTTTTTT
CDR3aa: CASSQGQGTTNEKLFF

j_gene: TRBJ2-5
d_gene: -
v_gene: TRBV11-1
abundance: -
CDR3nt: TGTGCCAGCAGCTTATCTCAGGGGAGGCAAGAGACCCAGTACTTC
CDR3aa: CASSLSQGRQETQYF

j_gene: TRBJ2-1
d_gene: -
v_gene: TRBV11-3
abundance: -
CDR3nt: TGTGCCAGCAGCCAATCCCACGAACTTGAGCAGTTCTTC
CDR3aa: CASSQSHELEQFF

j_gene: TRBJ1-6
d_gene: TRBD1
v_gene: TRBV5-6
abundance: -
CDR3nt: TGTGCCAGCAGCTGGGGTACAGGGGATCAAGCTCGTTCACCCCTCCACTTT
CDR3aa: CASSWGTGDQARSPLHF

j_gene: TRBJ2-1
d_gene: -
v_gene: TRBV6-2/TRBV6-3
abundance: -
CDR3nt: TGTGCCAGCAGTCCGTTGGACCGAAGGTTCGGGCAGTTCTTC
CDR3aa: CASSPLDRRFGQFF

j_gene: TRBJ2-7
d_gene: -
v_gene: TRBV19
abundance: -
CDR3nt: TGTGCCAGTAGTTCCTCATTCTACGAGCAGTACTTC
CDR3aa: CASSSSFYEQYF

j_gene: TRBJ2-7
d_gene: -
v_gene: TRBV27
abundance: -
CDR3nt: TGTGCCAGCAGTTCTGACACCTCCTACGAGCAGTACTTC
CDR3aa: CASSSDTSYEQYF

j_gene: TRBJ2-3
d_gene: TRBD2
v_gene: TRBV6-1
abundance: -
CDR3nt: TGTGCCAGCAGTGTACAGGCTAGCGGGGGTACAGATACGCAGTATTTT
CDR3aa: CASSVQASGGTDTQYF

j_gene: TRBJ1-4
d_gene: TRBD1
v_gene: TRBV5-1
abundance: -
CDR3nt: TGCGCCAGCAGCTATCAGGGGGTTAATGAAAAACTGTTTTTT
CDR3aa: CASSYQGVNEKLFF

j_gene: TRBJ1-5
d_gene: -
v_gene: TRBV6-5
abundance: -
CDR3nt: TGTGCCAGCAGGGGACGCGTGAATAGCAATCAGCCCCAGCATTTT
CDR3aa: CASRGRVNSNQPQHF

j_gene: TRBJ1-1
d_gene: -
v_gene: TRBV10-3
abundance: -
CDR3nt: TGTGCCATCAGTGAGCCTCGCGAGGCAGGACCGAACACTGAAGCTTTCTTT
CDR3aa: CAISEPREAGPNTEAFF

j_gene: TRBJ2-7
d_gene: TRBD1
v_gene: TRBV19
abundance: -
CDR3nt: TGTGCCAGTAGTATGTGGACAGGCCCCTACGAGCAGTACTTC
CDR3aa: CASSMWTGPYEQYF

j_gene: TRBJ1-4
d_gene: -
v_gene: TRBV5-1
abundance: -
CDR3nt: TGCGCCAGCAGCGGCCGGGCCCACGATGAAAAACTGTTTTTT
CDR3aa: CASSGRAHDEKLFF

j_gene: TRBJ2-3
d_gene: TRBD2
v_gene: TRBV5-4
abundance: few
CDR3nt: TGTGCCAGCAGCTTGGGAGGAGCGGGGGGGAGCACAGATACGCAGTATTTT
CDR3aa: CASSLGGAGGSTDTQYF

j_gene: TRBJ2-1
d_gene: TRBD1
v_gene: TRBV5-1
abundance: once
CDR3nt: TGCGCCAGCAGCATAGGGACAGGGAGCTCCTACAATGAGCAGTTCTTC
CDR3aa: CASSIGTGSSYNEQFF

j_gene: TRBJ2-7
d_gene: TRBD1
v_gene: TRBV6-5
abundance: -
CDR3nt: TGTGCCAGCAGCAAGGGGGCAATCTACGAGCAGTACTTC
CDR3aa: CASSKGAIYEQYF

j_gene: TRBJ1-2
d_gene: TRBD1
v_gene: TRBV7-9
abundance: -
CDR3nt: TGTGCCAGCAGCTCCCTGGGGACAGGGAGCTATGGCTACACCTTC
CDR3aa: CASSSLGTGSYGYTF

j_gene: TRBJ1-2
d_gene: TRBD1
v_gene: TRBV19
abundance: -
CDR3nt: TGTGCCAGTAAAGAGGGGGCAGGCTATGGCTACACCTTC
CDR3aa: CASKEGAGYGYTF

j_gene: TRBJ1-1
d_gene: -
v_gene: TRBV6-2/TRBV6-3
abundance: -
CDR3nt: TGTGCCAGCAGCCGACCGTCCGACAGGAGCTCGAACACTGAAGCTTTCTTT
CDR3aa: CASSRPSDRSSNTEAFF

j_gene: TRBJ2-7
d_gene: TRBD1
v_gene: TRBV5-1
abundance: -
CDR3nt: TGCGCCAGCACCCAGGGGGACGAGCAGTACTTC
CDR3aa: CASTQGDEQYF

j_gene: TRBJ1-2
d_gene: -
v_gene: TRBV28
abundance: -
CDR3nt: TGTGCCAGCAGAACCTCAGGGCGCGGGGTCTATGGCTACACCTTC
CDR3aa: CASRTSGRGVYGYTF

j_gene: TRBJ2-7
d_gene: -
v_gene: TRBV7-2
abundance: -
CDR3nt: TGTGCCAGCACATTCGCGAGCGGACCTTACGAGCAGTACTTC
CDR3aa: CASTFASGPYEQYF

j_gene: TRBJ1-4
d_gene: -
v_gene: TRBV25-1
abundance: -
CDR3nt: TGTGCCAGCAGTGAAGCCGGTGGGAATGAAAAACTGTTTTTT
CDR3aa: CASSEAGGNEKLFF